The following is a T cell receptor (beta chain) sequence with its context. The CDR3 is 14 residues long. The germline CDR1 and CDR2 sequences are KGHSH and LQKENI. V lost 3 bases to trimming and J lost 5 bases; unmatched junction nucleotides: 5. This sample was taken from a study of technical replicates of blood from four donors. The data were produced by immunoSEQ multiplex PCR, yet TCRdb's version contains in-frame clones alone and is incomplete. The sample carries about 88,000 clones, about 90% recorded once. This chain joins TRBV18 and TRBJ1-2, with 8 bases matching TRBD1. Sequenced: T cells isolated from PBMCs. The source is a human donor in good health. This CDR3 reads CASSPVTGEYGYTF. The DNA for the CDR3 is TGTGCCAGCTCACCTGTGACAGGGGAATATGGCTACACCTTC.